The source of this TCR beta chain is a study of human T cells and chemical hapten exposure (dated by TCRdb to about 2021). A note on the overall study: For sensitization, 2% DPC in acetone was applied to a 2 cm by 2 cm area of upper inner arm skin. Weekly therapeutic DPC doses were additionally applied to the scalp of patients throughout the approximately 24-week study period. Patch testing was performed on the upper back with Finn chambers containing 0.01% DPC, and the patch tests were scored after 6 days according to International Contact Dermatitis Research Group standards. Alopecia areata with under or over 50% scalp involvement, alopecia totalis and alopecia universalis were represented in the patient cohort, which was mostly female. Libraries were pooled for sequencing, and per-sample TCR yields varied mainly because of small differences in library volumes within the pool. The study tracked peripheral blood TCR repertoire changes in vivo during primary and secondary sensitization to the hapten diphenylcyclopropenone (DPC) in alopecia patients. Blood samples were taken from patients before sensitization (week 0) and then at 2, 6 and about 24 weeks after DPC sensitization. For TCR sequencing, blood came from about 29 alopecia patients at anywhere from one to four time points (pre-sensitization, 2, 6 and 24 weeks). Summary of the overall study and its limitations: After repeated subsampling, changes were observed in the strength of the expansion versus patch-test correlation and in the threshold at which the correlation became significant. Expanded TCRs formed significantly more large CDR3 similarity clusters than pre-sensitization or healthy control sets, consistent with antigen-driven responses. Because all patients had alopecia, a presumed autoimmune disease, the immune response of the patients might differ from that of healthy individuals. A positive correlation was found between the number of PT1 expanded TCRs and patch test score, with significance reached at thresholds 8, 16 and 32 but not 4. The number of TCRs above 1 in 1000 frequency did not change with DPC sensitization; there was no evidence of global repertoire structure alterations.

According to the study, the label for this sample's time point signals: patch test 1, 2 weeks after DPC sensitization. Reading the label with the study, this specimen's treatment or condition is: therapeutic diphenylcyclopropenone sensitization with weekly scalp DPC. Blood at each patch-test visit was drawn before the patch test was applied. Patients were considered eligible if aged 18 to 70, diagnosed with alopecia and deemed suitable for DPC therapy, and patients were excluded if pregnant. Total RNA was extracted from unfractionated whole blood that had been collected in Tempus Blood RNA tubes. Preparation of the library involved RACE. The listed sequencing device is NextSeq 500. During library preparation, unique molecular identifiers were attached to individual cDNA molecules so that TCRs could be counted in a quantitative, reproducible way. Both TCR alpha and TCR beta chains were sequenced from each blood RNA sample. The authors' pipeline ran thus. Samples had a median of roughly 98,000 TCRs, with a range from about 23,224 to 700,000. V, J and CDR3 annotation of the TCR reads was carried out using the Decombinator software suite. For PS versus PT1 abundance plots, all samples were subsampled to the same number of TCRs (28,000). Expanded TCRs were defined as absent before sensitization and observed at least eight times at the 2-week time point. In-frame beta chains were kept once TCRdb had trimmed the public reads at Q25 with fastp and called clones with MiXCR. Rows are unified per CDR3 protein, each entry keeping the most common DNA and genes. V and J calls and clone size were set by TCRdb, not the authors. The sample contains about 340,000 distinct CDR3 sequences, about 7% of them found a single time. More than 7% of the sample lies in the top ten.

Notes on this clonotype: The target of this receptor is not known. Base qualities are not provided; no much larger clone lies one nucleotide away.

Sequenced here: whole blood, sampled in connection with sensitization to the hapten diphenylcyclopropenone (DPC). This receptor was obtained from a woman between 18 and 29 years old with alopecia areata. Some clones in this sample may be carry-over from other donors' samples.

The base sequence is TGTGCCAGCAGGCCCTGGGACTCAGAAGGGCAGCCCCAGCATTTT. This encodes CASRPWDSEGQPQHF. Rearrangement joined TRBV5-5 to TRBJ1-5; possibly the D gene is TRBD1, per 5 matching bases. Taken from cysteine to phenylalanine, the CDR3 has 15 residues. The entry retains the CDR3 DNA only, 45 bases that are in frame from base 1. CDR1 SGHKS and CDR2 YYEKEE are derived from the germline V gene (reference sequence). V loses 5 bases, J loses 7 bases, and the germline ends lie 19 bases apart.